This TCR beta chain was obtained from a study of cytomegalovirus exposure and HLA in healthy donors. Regarding this clone: Its antigen is currently unknown.

CDR3 length: 13 residues. V shed 4 bases, J shed 8 bases, and the junction held 5 bases outside the gene matches. Germline assignment: CDR1 MNHNS and CDR2 SASEGT. With 60 Vbeta and 13 Jbeta primers, the PCR was carried out. Clones were read by immunoSEQ multiplex PCR, and TCRdb kept only the in-frame ones, dropping some. The table records around 80,000 clones, around 79% of them present only once. The study's findings and limits: The authors enumerated 150 to 200 TCR beta chains as linked to cytomegalovirus. The study assumed roughly uniform donor sequencing depth for presence/absence analyses.

The gene calls are TRBV6-1 and TRBJ2-1; 7 bases agree with TRBD1. Sequencing was done on a sample of PBMCs. This receptor was obtained from a man between 35 and 55 years old in good health and CMV-seronegative. CDR3 coding DNA: TGTGCCAGCAGTGTAGACAGGGTGTATGAGCAGTTCTTC. Translating gives CASSVDRVYEQFF.